This TCR beta chain was recorded in a study of human T cells and chemical hapten exposure. Study summary: Patches that contained 0.01% DPC were applied to the upper back and read at 6 days.

MiXCR, applied by TCRdb to the RACE reads, yields one record per CDR3 protein. Seen here are around 120,000 distinct CDR3 sequences, approximately 15% observed once, and the top ten hold 0.9% to 0.95%. V was pared by 2 bases and J by 4 bases, with 2 bases between. The length of the CDR3 is 11 residues. Per germline, CDR1 SEHNR and CDR2 FQNEAQ (reference sequence). As to time point: patch test 1, 2 weeks after DPC sensitization. Treatment: therapeutic diphenylcyclopropenone sensitization with weekly scalp DPC. Those who donated were patients with alopecia, 18 to 70 years of age, and suitable for DPC. This specimen consisted of whole blood, obtained in connection with sensitization to the hapten diphenylcyclopropenone (DPC). The chain carries TRBV7-9 and TRBJ1-2; D gene uncertain. The clonotype was recovered from a man aged 18-30 years with alopecia areata. Some clones in this sample may be carry-over from other donors' samples. CDR3 residues: CASSLSYGYTF. Written as DNA, the CDR3 is TGTGCCAGCAGCTTAAGCTATGGCTACACCTTC.